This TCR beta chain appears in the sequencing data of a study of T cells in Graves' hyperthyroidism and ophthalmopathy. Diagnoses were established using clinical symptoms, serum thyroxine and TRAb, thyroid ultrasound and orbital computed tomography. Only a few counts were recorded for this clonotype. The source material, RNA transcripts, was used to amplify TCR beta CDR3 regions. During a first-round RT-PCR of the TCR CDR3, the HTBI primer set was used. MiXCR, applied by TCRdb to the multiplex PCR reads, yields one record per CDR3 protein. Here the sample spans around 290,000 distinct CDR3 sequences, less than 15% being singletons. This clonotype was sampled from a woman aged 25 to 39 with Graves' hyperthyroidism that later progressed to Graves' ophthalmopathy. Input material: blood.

CDR3 DNA sequence: TGTGCCAGCAGCCACGGTTTGAACACTGAAGCTTTCTTT. Protein product: CASSHGLNTEAFF. This rearrangement joins TRBV14 to TRBJ1-1; D unresolved. The CDR3 length is 13 residues. Germline CDR1 reads SGHDN; CDR2 reads FVKESK. V shed 3 bases and J shed 0 bases, with 5 bases lying between them.